These 18 T cell receptor beta chains were all obtained from the same sample, sequenced in a study of control samples from healthy donors and cancer patients. Produced via immunoSEQ multiplex PCR; TCRdb's table is partial and in-frame only. The sample lists around 93,000 clones, approximately 86% seen once, with 13% to 15% in the top ten. What was sequenced was blood. The receptors here all came from a man aged 25-45 years in good health.

This clone came up a few times. The chain combines TRBV11-2 with TRBJ1-1, with D possibly TRBD1 on 6 matching bases. The CDR3 runs to 18 residues. Trimming stripped 2 bases from V and 7 bases from J, with 26 bases between. CDR1 and CDR2 from the germline V gene are SGHAT and FQNNGV. The DNA of the CDR3 is TGTGCCAGCAGCTTACGGGGCCCGTATGAGGGGGTTAGGGGTGAAGCTTTCTTT. Its translation: CASSLRGPYEGVRGEAFF.

The rearrangement uses TRBV27 and TRBJ2-7; the D gene is possibly TRBD2 (6 bases). There are 14 residues in the CDR3. Germline CDR1 MNHEY, CDR2 SMNVEV (reference sequence). Deletions cut 8 bases from V and 3 bases from J, with 17 bases between. Here the CDR3 reads CASGLSGDFYEQYF. CDR3 DNA: TGTGCCAGCGGCTTATCGGGGGACTTCTACGAGCAGTACTTC.

The CDR3 is CASSLSGQSYEQYF. For the CDR3, the DNA is TGTGCCAGCAGTTTATCCGGACAGTCCTACGAGCAGTACTTC. V is TRBV28 and J is TRBJ2-7; D may be TRBD1 (6 bases). The CDR3 totals 14 residues. V lost 1 base, J lost 1 base, and 8 bases lay in between. Germline loops: CDR1 MDHEN, CDR2 SYDVKM.

The rearrangement joins TRBV28 to TRBJ1-5; D is ambiguous. Germline V gives CDR1 MDHEN, CDR2 SYDVKM. The CDR3 runs 15 residues. V was clipped by 2 bases and J by 0 bases, with 8 bases between them. The CDR3 is CASSLPGSSNQPQHF. The DNA for the CDR3 is TGTGCCAGCAGTTTACCGGGGAGTAGCAATCAGCCCCAGCATTTT.

This chain links TRBV5-1 with TRBJ2-1; 7 nucleotides match TRBD2. The CDR3 loop spans 15 amino acids. Trimming took 0 bases from V and 7 from J; bases not matched to a gene: 7. The germline gives CDR1 SGHRS, CDR2 YFSETQ. The CDR3 sequence: CASSLGRDYRNEQFF. The CDR3 DNA follows: TGCGCCAGCAGCTTGGGGAGGGACTACCGGAATGAGCAGTTCTTC.

This chain's CDR3 is CASSYAGYYEQYF. CDR3 DNA: TGTGCCAGCAGTTACGCAGGTTACTACGAGCAGTACTTC. V and J are TRBV6-2 or TRBV6-3 and TRBJ2-7; D not resolved. CDR3 length: 13 amino acids. V gave up 2 bases and J gave up 3 bases, with 8 bases separating them. CDR1 and CDR2 (germline): MNHEY, SVGEGT.

The V gene is TRBV19, the J gene TRBJ1-2; 7 bases are a match to TRBD1. CDR3 length: 14 amino acids. Germline CDR1 is LNHDA and CDR2 is SQIVND (reference sequence). Trimming at V came to 9 bases and at J to 4 bases, leaving 11 bases not matched to a gene. The CDR3 DNA reads as TGTGCCAGCTTTCCAAACAGGGGAGGCTATGGCTACACCTTC. Translating it yields CASFPNRGGYGYTF.

J is TRBJ1-1 and V is TRBV12-3 or TRBV12-4, with TRBD1 as a possible D gene (5 bases). Trimming removed 3 bases from V and 5 bases from J, with 10 bases in between. The CDR3 extends over 13 amino acids. The CDR3 protein is CASSFWGRTEAFF. CDR3 bases: TGTGCCAGCAGTTTCTGGGGGAGGACTGAAGCTTTCTTT.

The chain joins TRBV19 to TRBJ2-5; the D is unclear. V was cut by 6 bases and J by 1 base, with 12 bases left in between. Germline assignment: CDR1 LNHDA and CDR2 SQIVND (reference sequence). This CDR3 has 14 amino acids. The CDR3 loop reads CASSHTDTQETQYF. CDR3 DNA: TGTGCCAGTAGCCATACCGACACCCAAGAGACCCAGTACTTC.

V usage is TRBV4-3 and J usage is TRBJ1-5; D unclear. The germline CDR1 and CDR2 sequences are LGHNA and YSLEER. With 0 bases removed from V and 9 bases from J, the gap between germline ends came to 9 bases. The CDR3 is 13 amino acids. CDR3 in DNA: TGCGCCAGCAGCCAAGATGGAGGGTTGCCCCAGCATTTT. It encodes CASSQDGGLPQHF.

The chain combines TRBV29-1 with TRBJ2-7; D gene unclear. V gave up 7 bases and J gave up 5 bases, with 18 bases separating them. The CDR3 contains 13 residues. Germline V CDR1 and CDR2: SQVTM, ANQGSEA. For the CDR3, the DNA is TGCAGCGCCCATTCGACATACTCTAACGAGCAGTACTTC. This sequence encodes CSAHSTYSNEQYF.

The rearrangement uses TRBV6-5 and TRBJ1-3; 8 nucleotides agree with TRBD1. The CDR3 covers 14 residues. Germline CDR1 is MNHEY and CDR2 is SVGAGI. The V segment lost 4 bases and the J segment 2 bases; nucleotides outside the gene matches: 1. The CDR3 DNA sequence: TGTGCCAGCAGTTTGGACAGGGCTGGAAACACCATATATTTT. It yields the protein CASSLDRAGNTIYF.

This chain connects TRBV11-2 to TRBJ1-2; TRBD1 aligns across 8 bases. Germline V gives CDR1 SGHAT, CDR2 FQNNGV. The CDR3 extends over 16 amino acids. Germline trimming cut 4 bases from V and 8 bases from J; bases unmatched to any gene: 15. The CDR3 DNA sequence: TGTGCCAGCAGCTCTTTACGTGGACAGGGAACGGGCGGCTACACCTTC. Residues: CASSSLRGQGTGGYTF.

The rearrangement uses TRBV7-2 and TRBJ2-1; TRBD2 matches 7 bases. The CDR3 is made up of 16 amino acids. V dropped 4 bases and J dropped 7; count of bases not matched to a gene: 13. CDR1 and CDR2 from the germline V gene are SGHTA and FQGNSA. CDR3 nucleotide sequence: TGTGCCAGCAGCTCTCAGTCCGGGACTACAACGAATGAGCAGTTCTTC. This translates into CASSSQSGTTTNEQFF.

The chain employs TRBV7-2 and TRBJ2-1; D gene unclear. Trimming left V 1 base short and J 6 bases short, with 10 bases between. Per germline, CDR1 SGHTA and CDR2 FQGNSA. The length of the CDR3 is 14 residues. CDR3 loop: CASSLVQLGNEQFF. In DNA, the CDR3 is TGTGCCAGCAGCTTAGTGCAGCTCGGCAATGAGCAGTTCTTC.

The rearrangement uses TRBV27 and TRBJ1-3, with no clear D. Trimming removed 5 bases from V and 0 bases from J, with 8 bases in between. Germline V gene lookup returns CDR1 MNHEY and CDR2 SMNVEV (reference sequence). This CDR3 comprises 14 residues. CDR3 bases: TGTGCCAGCAGTCCAGGATTCTCTGGAAACACCATATATTTT. Protein product: CASSPGFSGNTIYF.

J is TRBJ2-7 and V is TRBV6-5, with TRBD2 identical over 10 bases. The CDR3 spans 15 residues. Per germline, CDR1 MNHEY and CDR2 SVGAGI. V gave up 6 bases and J gave up 1 base; unmatched junction bases: 6. This chain's CDR3 is CASRQRTSGSYEQYF. The CDR3 DNA sequence: TGTGCCAGCAGACAACGGACTAGCGGTTCCTACGAGCAGTACTTC.

The chain uses TRBV19 and TRBJ1-4; D might be TRBD1 (5 bases). The V gene's germline CDR1 is LNHDA and CDR2 SQIVND (reference sequence). V gave up 5 bases and J gave up 8 bases, with 15 bases separating them. CDR3 length: 14 residues. The CDR3 sequence is CASSWSPDNEKLFF. Written as DNA, the CDR3 is TGTGCCAGTAGTTGGAGCCCGGACAACGAAAAACTGTTTTTT. Filled out from reference TRBV19 and TRBJ1-4, the complete variable domain reads DGGITQSPKYLFRKEGQNVTLSCEQNLNHDAMYWYRQDPGQGLRLIYYSQIVNDFQKGDIAEGYSVSREKKESFPLTVTSAQKNPTAFYLCASSWSPDNEKLFFGSGTQLSVL.